Listed below are T cell receptor beta chains from one sample, sequenced in a study of STAT5B mutations in CD4+ large granular lymphocyte leukemia. Sequencing was performed with immunoSEQ multiplex PCR; in TCRdb, only in-frame clones are kept and a portion is missing. The sample records over a thousand clones, around 77% being singletons. Specimen: PBMCs. The receptor set was obtained from a man between 65 and 85 years old with CD4+ T-cell large granular lymphocyte leukemia. The CDR3 runs from the conserved cysteine through the conserved F or W. Fields, in order: J gene, clone size, V gene, D gene, CDR3 DNA, CDR3 protein. D genes are given only for firm matches. Clone size appears in some rows only: once, few, many, or a class for an expanded clone.

J: TRBJ1-1
size: few
V: TRBV9
D: .
DNA: TGTGCCAGCAGCGTAGACGTTCTGAACACTGAAGCTTTCTTT
CDR3: CASSVDVLNTEAFF

J: TRBJ1-1
size: .
V: TRBV29-1
D: .
DNA: TGCAGCGTTGAGGACGGCCGGAACACTGAAGCTTTCTTT
CDR3: CSVEDGRNTEAFF

J: TRBJ1-1
size: .
V: TRBV10-3
D: .
DNA: TGTGCCATCAGTGAGCGAGGACGGTTTGAAGCTTTCTTT
CDR3: CAISERGRFEAFF

J: TRBJ1-2
size: .
V: TRBV29-1
D: .
DNA: TGCAGCGCGGTTTTCGAGGCCGCTGGCTACACCTTC
CDR3: CSAVFEAAGYTF

J: TRBJ2-2
size: .
V: TRBV4-2
D: .
DNA: TGTGCCAGCAGCCTGATTTTGACAGGAGAAAACACCGGGGAGCTGTTTTTT
CDR3: CASSLILTGENTGELFF

J: TRBJ1-2
size: .
V: TRBV7-3
D: .
DNA: TGTGCCAGCAGCTCTCACACCACGGAGGGGCTTGGCTACACCTTC
CDR3: CASSSHTTEGLGYTF

J: TRBJ1-1
size: .
V: TRBV11-2
D: TRBD1
DNA: TGTGCCAGCAGCTTAGTTCAGGGGGTGGCCACTGAAGCTTTCTTT
CDR3: CASSLVQGVATEAFF

J: TRBJ2-3
size: .
V: TRBV18
D: .
DNA: TGTGCCAGCTCACCTAGCACAGATACGCAGTATTTT
CDR3: CASSPSTDTQYF

J: TRBJ1-2
size: .
V: TRBV5-1
D: TRBD1
DNA: TGCGCCAGCAGCTCGGACGGACAGGGAAGTGGCTACACCTTC
CDR3: CASSSDGQGSGYTF

J: TRBJ2-2
size: few
V: TRBV4-3
D: .
DNA: TGCGCCAGCAGCCAAGCGCTAGCTGGGGACAATCCCGGGGAGCTGTTTTTT
CDR3: CASSQALAGDNPGELFF

J: TRBJ2-7
size: few
V: TRBV6-1
D: .
DNA: TGTGCCAGCACTAGGACAGTCGGCGCCTACGAGCAGTACTTC
CDR3: CASTRTVGAYEQYF

J: TRBJ1-2
size: .
V: TRBV5-1
D: .
DNA: TGCGCCAGCAGCGGAGGCGGGGTACAGTATGGCTACACCTTC
CDR3: CASSGGGVQYGYTF

J: TRBJ1-4
size: .
V: TRBV27
D: .
DNA: TGTGCCAGCAGTCCGTCCCAAGGGCGACGTAATGAAAAACTGTTTTTT
CDR3: CASSPSQGRRNEKLFF

J: TRBJ1-2
size: .
V: TRBV19
D: .
DNA: TGTGCCAGTACGGGGATCGGCAGCGCCTACGGCTACACCTTC
CDR3: CASTGIGSAYGYTF

J: TRBJ2-2
size: .
V: TRBV6-6
D: .
DNA: TGTGCCAGCAGTTACGGTAGACTGACCGGCACCGGGGAGCTGTTTTTT
CDR3: CASSYGRLTGTGELFF

J: TRBJ2-3
size: .
V: TRBV5-8
D: TRBD1
DNA: TGTGCCAGCAGCCGGGAAGACAGGGCCGTTTTT
CDR3: CASSREDRAVF

J: TRBJ2-2
size: .
V: TRBV11-2
D: .
DNA: TGTGCCAGCAGCTTGGATCCGGGTAACGGGGAGCTGTTTTTT
CDR3: CASSLDPGNGELFF

J: TRBJ2-3
size: .
V: TRBV5-6
D: .
DNA: TGTGCCAGCAGCTTGTCCAGGTTCAGGGATACGCAGTATTTT
CDR3: CASSLSRFRDTQYF

J: TRBJ1-2
size: .
V: TRBV5-4
D: TRBD1
DNA: TGTGCCAGCAGTCTCCCGGGACAGGGATGGGGTGGCTACACCTTC
CDR3: CASSLPGQGWGGYTF

J: TRBJ1-4
size: .
V: TRBV9
D: .
DNA: TGTGCCAGCAGCGTAGATCTCCAGGGAACTAATGAAAAACTGTTTTTT
CDR3: CASSVDLQGTNEKLFF

J: TRBJ2-1
size: .
V: TRBV4-2
D: .
DNA: TGTGCCACCTACTCATTCAATGAGCAGTTCTTC
CDR3: CATYSFNEQFF

J: TRBJ2-5
size: .
V: TRBV28
D: .
DNA: TGTGCCAGCAGTCCAAGGGTAGGGGGGCTAGAGACCCAGTACTTC
CDR3: CASSPRVGGLETQYF

J: TRBJ1-1
size: .
V: TRBV6-6
D: .
DNA: TGTGCCAGCGGGGAAGTGAACACTGAAGCTTTCTTT
CDR3: CASGEVNTEAFF

J: TRBJ2-3
size: once
V: TRBV4-2
D: TRBD2
DNA: TGTGCCAGCAGCCAAGGGGGGAGCGGGGGGGCCGTCGATACGCAGTATTTT
CDR3: CASSQGGSGGAVDTQYF

J: TRBJ1-2
size: .
V: TRBV29-1
D: .
DNA: TGCAGCGTGGAGGCGGGGCTGGTCTATGGCTACACCTTC
CDR3: CSVEAGLVYGYTF

J: TRBJ1-2
size: .
V: TRBV28
D: TRBD1
DNA: TGTGCCAGCACCAAGATTGCTGGGCAGGGGGTCTATGGCTACACCTTC
CDR3: CASTKIAGQGVYGYTF

J: TRBJ2-2
size: once
V: TRBV4-1
D: .
DNA: TGCGCCAGCAGCCCTTTAGGGTTCGCCGGGGAGCTGTTTTTT
CDR3: CASSPLGFAGELFF

J: TRBJ1-1
size: few
V: TRBV5-4
D: .
DNA: TGTGCCAGCAGCGCCCCCGTGACAGCGAACACTGAAGCTTTCTTT
CDR3: CASSAPVTANTEAFF

J: TRBJ2-1
size: .
V: TRBV6-1
D: .
DNA: TGTGCCAGCAGTGAAGCGGGGAGGGGGCTTGAGCAGTTCTTC
CDR3: CASSEAGRGLEQFF

J: TRBJ2-7
size: .
V: TRBV2
D: .
DNA: TGTGCCAGCAGTGTCCCTCCCAGGACAGTTCGGCACGAGCAGTACTTC
CDR3: CASSVPPRTVRHEQYF

J: TRBJ2-3
size: .
V: TRBV11-3
D: TRBD1
DNA: TGTGCCAGCAGCGGGACAGGAAGAGATACGCAGTATTTT
CDR3: CASSGTGRDTQYF

J: TRBJ2-7
size: .
V: TRBV7-6
D: .
DNA: TGTGCCAGCAGCTTAGCCGGGGCCTACTACGAGCAGTACTTC
CDR3: CASSLAGAYYEQYF

J: TRBJ1-1
size: .
V: TRBV5-5
D: .
DNA: TGTGCCAGCAGCTTGCGGGACAACACTGAAGCTTTCTTT
CDR3: CASSLRDNTEAFF

J: TRBJ2-7
size: .
V: TRBV28
D: .
DNA: TGTGCCAGCAGTTTAATCGGCTTGGCGGGATCCCACGAGCAGTACTTC
CDR3: CASSLIGLAGSHEQYF

J: TRBJ1-1
size: .
V: TRBV19
D: .
DNA: TGTGCCAGTAGTATAGACGGGAATATGAACACTGAAGCTTTCTTT
CDR3: CASSIDGNMNTEAFF

J: TRBJ2-7
size: .
V: TRBV11-1
D: .
DNA: TGTGCCAGCAGCTTTGTTAAATCCTACGAGCAGTACTTC
CDR3: CASSFVKSYEQYF